This TCR beta chain comes out of a study of blood T cell repertoires in COVID-19. Trimming stripped 3 bases from V and 4 bases from J, with 10 bases between. Germline lookup yields CDR1 SGHDN and CDR2 FVKESK. This CDR3 region has 14 residues. As originally analysed: Nucleated cell counts were estimated from reference gene primer amplification. TCRdb's copy holds only in-frame clones and misses some; the assay was immunoSEQ multiplex PCR. The V and J calls and clone size were taken over from that table, and D and trimming were inferred from the DNA. The sample lists about 82,000 clones, around nine tenths occurring once.

The source of this sequence is a woman aged 50 to 60 with acute COVID-19. The chain uses TRBV14 and TRBJ2-1; unclear D gene. Sequencing was performed on PBMCs or T cells enriched from blood (not recorded which). The CDR3 loop is CASSHPTVYNEQFF. The DNA for the CDR3 is TGTGCCAGCAGCCACCCTACAGTGTACAATGAGCAGTTCTTC. The full variable domain, with the rest looked up from reference TRBV14 and TRBJ2-1, is EAGVTQFPSHSVIEKGQTVTLRCDPISGHDNLYWYRRVMGKEIKFLLHFVKESKQDESGMPNNRFLAERTGGTYSTLKVQPAELEDSGVYFCASSHPTVYNEQFFGPGTRLTVL.